One sample yielded the 9 T cell receptor beta chains listed below, sequenced in a study of T cell repertoires in cytomegalovirus infection (dated by TCRdb to between 2018 and 2021). Sequencing was carried out with an Illumina HiSeq 1500. TCRdb reworked the public reads: Q25 trimming with fastp, MiXCR clone assembly, productive beta chains retained. Merged by CDR3 protein, the rows form single entries marked with the most common genes and DNA. Recorded for this sample are about 740,000 distinct CDR3 sequences; approximately 40% of them occurred a single time. Clones ranked in the top ten supply around 2.8% of the sample. The sample was PBMCs. These receptors all come from a human donor in good health (CMV status not recorded). Some clones in this sample may be carry-over from other donors' samples.

This clonotype has ten or more counts. The V call is TRBV7-2, the J call TRBJ1-2; a weak D match, TRBD1 (5 bases). V was pared by 3 bases and J by 5 bases, with 19 bases between. This CDR3 contains 16 residues. CDR1 and CDR2 (germline): SGHTA, FQGNSA. The CDR3 region has the DNA TGTGCCAGCAGCTTGTACGAGACGGGGGTAGGGTATGGCTACACCTTC. Residues: CASSLYETGVGYGYTF.

The chain has TRBV11-2 and TRBJ2-3, with D perhaps matching TRBD1 or TRBD2 (5 bases each). Germline V CDR1 and CDR2: SGHAT, FQNNGV. V shed 0 bases and J shed 2 bases, with 6 bases lying between them. The CDR3 runs 14 residues. This CDR3 reads CASSLEGTTDTQYF. CDR3 nucleotide sequence: TGTGCCAGCAGCTTAGAAGGGACCACAGATACGCAGTATTTT.

This clonotype was counted only a few times. The chain employs TRBV6-1 and TRBJ1-6, with TRBD1 identical over 11 bases. The V and J ends lost 6 bases and 0 bases, in that order; junction bases with no gene match: 10. The CDR3 consists of 19 residues. CDR1 and CDR2 (germline): MNHNS, SASEGT. CDR3 loop: CASRERGTGGSSYNSPLHF. CDR3 sequence (DNA): TGTGCCAGCAGGGAGCGCGGGACAGGGGGAAGCTCCTATAATTCACCCCTCCACTTT.

The chain joins TRBV20-1 to TRBJ2-7, with D possibly matching TRBD2 (5 bases). V was trimmed by 6 bases and J by 4 bases, leaving 10 bases between them. The CDR3 consists of 11 residues. CDR1 and CDR2 from the germline V gene are DFQATT and SNEGSKA (reference sequence). The DNA for the CDR3 is TGCAGTGCAGGAGGCGGGTACGAGCAGTACTTC. Amino acid sequence: CSAGGGYEQYF.

The CDR3 sequence: CASSESSGGQETQYF. In nucleotides, the CDR3 is TGTGCCAGCAGTGAGTCCAGCGGGGGCCAAGAGACCCAGTACTTC. The V gene is TRBV25-1, the J gene TRBJ2-5, with TRBD2 identical over 8 bases. The germline gives CDR1 MGHDK, CDR2 SYGVNS. CDR3 length: 15 residues. The ends lost 3 bases at V and 1 base at J; junction bases unmatched: 4. Full variable domain (rest looked up from reference TRBV25-1 and TRBJ2-5): EADIYQTPRYLVIGTGKKITLECSQTMGHDKMYWYQQDPGMELHLIHYSYGVNSTEKGDLSSESTVSRIRTEHFPLTLESARPSHTSQYLCASSESSGGQETQYFGPGTRLLVL.

J is TRBJ2-5 and V is TRBV5-6; the D gene is possibly TRBD2 (6 bases). The CDR3 runs to 14 residues. Germline V lookup: CDR1 SGHDT, CDR2 YYEEEE. Trimming removed 4 bases from V and 3 bases from J, with 13 bases in between. DNA of the CDR3: TGTGCCAGCAGCCGCCCGCCGGGGGAAGAGACCCAGTACTTC. It yields the protein CASSRPPGEETQYF.

This clonotype was detected only a few times. The CDR3 DNA reads as TGTGCCAGCAGTTTACAGGGTAACTGGATGGATGAGCAGTTCTTC. It encodes CASSLQGNWMDEQFF. The rearrangement links TRBV28 to TRBJ2-1, with a possible D match to TRBD1 (5 bases). The CDR3 runs 15 residues. Trimming shortened V by 2 bases and J by 8 bases, and 16 bases separated the two germline ends. Germline V gives CDR1 MDHEN, CDR2 SYDVKM.

The rearrangement links TRBV29-1 to TRBJ1-5; D unclear. This CDR3 has 12 residues. Trimming took off 7 bases at V and 8 bases at J, with 15 bases between the two ends. Per the germline V gene, CDR1 is SQVTM and CDR2 is ANQGSEA. The CDR3 is CSDDWSGEPQHF. The CDR3 region has the DNA TGCAGCGACGATTGGAGCGGAGAGCCCCAGCATTTT.

This clonotype has more than one count but fewer than ten. The chain employs TRBV14 and TRBJ2-7, with 7 bases lining up with TRBD2. The junction had 28 bases not matched to a gene; V was cut back by 1 base and J by 4 bases. There are 22 residues in the CDR3. Looked up from germline, CDR1 is SGHDN and CDR2 is FVKESK. CDR3 sequence reads: CASSQGTRREGMFGGRSYEQYF. CDR3 nucleotide sequence: TGTGCCAGCAGCCAAGGGACGAGAAGAGAGGGAATGTTCGGCGGGAGAAGTTACGAGCAGTACTTC. The full variable domain, rest sourced from reference TRBV14 and TRBJ2-7, is EAGVTQFPSHSVIEKGQTVTLRCDPISGHDNLYWYRRVMGKEIKFLLHFVKESKQDESGMPNNRFLAERTGGTYSTLKVQPAELEDSGVYFCASSQGTRREGMFGGRSYEQYFGPGTRLTVT.